This TCR beta chain emerged from a study of shared clonotypes between healthy human individuals. The naive CD8 fraction comprised CD45RO-negative cells positively selected for CCR7 and excluded terminally differentiated effector memory CD45RA+ cells. Libraries were prepared by immunoSEQ multiplex PCR; TCRdb keeps only in-frame clonotypes and omits some of them. The table lists some 2 million clones, just under 95% of them singletons. Trimming cost V 2 bases and J 3 bases, with 12 bases left between them. This CDR3 contains 15 residues. The V gene's germline CDR1 is MNHEY and CDR2 SMNVEV (reference sequence).

The specimen sequenced was naive CD8+ T cells sorted from blood. The origin of this receptor is a man aged 18-30 years in good health. This chain uses TRBV27 with TRBJ2-3; TRBD1 is a possible D gene (6 bases). The CDR3 sequence is CASSLLTGRTDTQYF. The DNA for the CDR3 is TGTGCCAGCAGTTTACTGACAGGTCGGACAGATACGCAGTATTTT.